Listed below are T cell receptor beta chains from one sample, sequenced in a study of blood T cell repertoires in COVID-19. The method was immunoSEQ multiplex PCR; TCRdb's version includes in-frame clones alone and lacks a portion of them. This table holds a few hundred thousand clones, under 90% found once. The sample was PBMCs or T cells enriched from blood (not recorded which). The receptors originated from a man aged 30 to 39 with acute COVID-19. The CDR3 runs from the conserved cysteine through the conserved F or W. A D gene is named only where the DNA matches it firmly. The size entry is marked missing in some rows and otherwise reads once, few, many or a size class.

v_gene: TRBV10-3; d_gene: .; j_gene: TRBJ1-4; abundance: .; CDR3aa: CAIKRTEGEKLFF; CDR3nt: TGTGCCATCAAACGGACAGAGGGTGAAAAACTGTTTTTT
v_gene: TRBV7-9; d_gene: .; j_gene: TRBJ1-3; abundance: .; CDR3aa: CASSLSDLENTIYF; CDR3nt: TGTGCCAGCAGCCTAAGCGATCTGGAAAACACCATATATTTT
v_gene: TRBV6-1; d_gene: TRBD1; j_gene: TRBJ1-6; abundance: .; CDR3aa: CASSEQWGRGLPRSSYNSPLHF; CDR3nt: TGTGCCAGCAGTGAACAATGGGGCAGGGGGCTCCCCAGGAGCTCCTATAATTCACCCCTCCACTTT
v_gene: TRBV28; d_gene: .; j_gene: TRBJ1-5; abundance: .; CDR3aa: CASRPGGTNQPQHF; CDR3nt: TGTGCCAGCAGGCCGGGAGGAACCAATCAGCCCCAGCATTTT
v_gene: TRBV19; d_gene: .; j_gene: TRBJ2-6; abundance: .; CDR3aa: CASTQGGPTTSGANVLTF; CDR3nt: TGTGCCAGTACCCAGGGAGGCCCTACAACCTCTGGGGCCAACGTCCTGACTTTC
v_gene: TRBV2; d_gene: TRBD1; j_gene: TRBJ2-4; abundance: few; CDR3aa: CASRQGNIQYF; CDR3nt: TGTGCCAGCCGACAGGGAAACATTCAGTACTTC
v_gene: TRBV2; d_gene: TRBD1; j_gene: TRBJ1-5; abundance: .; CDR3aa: CASQGAGGNQPQHF; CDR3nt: TGTGCCAGTCAGGGGGCTGGAGGCAATCAGCCCCAGCATTTT
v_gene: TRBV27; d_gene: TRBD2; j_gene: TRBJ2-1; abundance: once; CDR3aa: CASSSLAGGGGHNEQFF; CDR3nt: TGTGCCAGCAGTTCTCTAGCGGGAGGGGGTGGCCACAATGAGCAGTTCTTC
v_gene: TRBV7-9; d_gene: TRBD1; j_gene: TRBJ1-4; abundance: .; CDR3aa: CASRVTGGAGEKLFF; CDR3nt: TGTGCCAGCAGAGTGACAGGGGGCGCAGGGGAAAAACTGTTTTTT
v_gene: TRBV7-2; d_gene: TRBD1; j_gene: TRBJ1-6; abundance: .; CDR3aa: CASSHGGQGIRNSPLHF; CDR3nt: TGTGCCAGCAGCCATGGTGGACAGGGGATTAGGAATTCACCCCTCCACTTT
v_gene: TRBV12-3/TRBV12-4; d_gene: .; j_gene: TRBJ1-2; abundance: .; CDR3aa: CASSPEVYGYTF; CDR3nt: TGTGCCAGCAGTCCGGAGGTCTATGGCTACACCTTC
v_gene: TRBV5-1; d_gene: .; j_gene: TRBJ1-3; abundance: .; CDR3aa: CASSVTGLLSGNTIYF; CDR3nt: TGCGCCAGCAGCGTAACAGGTCTCCTCTCTGGAAACACCATATATTTT
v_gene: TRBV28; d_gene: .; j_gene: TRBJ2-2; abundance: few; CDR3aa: CASQSRRGIRGELFF; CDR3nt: TGTGCCAGCCAGTCCCGACGAGGGATCAGGGGGGAGCTGTTTTTT
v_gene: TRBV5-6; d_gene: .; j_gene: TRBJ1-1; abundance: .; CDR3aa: CASSPPYLNTEAFF; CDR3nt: TGTGCCAGCAGCCCCCCCTACCTGAACACTGAAGCTTTCTTT
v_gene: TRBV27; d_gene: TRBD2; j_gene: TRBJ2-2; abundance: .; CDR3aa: CASSFARLAGVPGELFF; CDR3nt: TGTGCCAGCAGTTTTGCCCGACTAGCGGGAGTACCCGGGGAGCTGTTTTTT
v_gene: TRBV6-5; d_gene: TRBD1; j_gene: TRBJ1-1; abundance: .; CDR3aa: CASRATGADKAFF; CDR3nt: TGTGCCAGCAGAGCTACAGGGGCTGATAAAGCTTTCTTT
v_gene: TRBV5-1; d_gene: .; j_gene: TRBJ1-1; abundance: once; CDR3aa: CASSQTFTNTEAFF; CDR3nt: TGTGCCAGCAGCCAGACATTTACGAACACTGAAGCTTTCTTT
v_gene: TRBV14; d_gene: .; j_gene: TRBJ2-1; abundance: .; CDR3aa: CASSQAWGLEQFF; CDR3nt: TGTGCCAGCAGCCAAGCGTGGGGCCTGGAGCAGTTCTTC
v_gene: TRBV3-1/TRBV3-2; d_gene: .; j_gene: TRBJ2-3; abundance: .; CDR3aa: CASSQPGRGQSTDTQYF; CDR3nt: TGTGCCAGCAGCCAACCAGGGCGGGGGCAGAGCACAGATACGCAGTATTTT
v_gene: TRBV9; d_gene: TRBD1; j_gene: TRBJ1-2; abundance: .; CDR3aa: CASSNRGPSYGYTF; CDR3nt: TGTGCCAGCAGCAACAGGGGGCCCAGCTATGGCTACACCTTC
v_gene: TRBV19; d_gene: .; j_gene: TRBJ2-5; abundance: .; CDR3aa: CASTRSVGDEETQYF; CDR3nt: TGTGCCAGTACCCGAAGTGTAGGAGATGAAGAGACCCAGTACTTC
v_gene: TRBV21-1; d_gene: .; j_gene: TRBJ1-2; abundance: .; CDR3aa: CASSNRTDYNYGYTF; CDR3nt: TGTGCCAGCAGCAATCGGACCGACTATAACTATGGCTACACCTTC
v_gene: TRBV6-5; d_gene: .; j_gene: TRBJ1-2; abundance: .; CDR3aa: CASSYRQGGYTF; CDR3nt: TGTGCCAGCAGTTACCGTCAGGGTGGCTACACCTTC
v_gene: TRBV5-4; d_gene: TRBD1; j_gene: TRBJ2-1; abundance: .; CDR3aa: CASSLGIGGDRSEQFF; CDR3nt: TGTGCCAGCAGCTTGGGAATAGGGGGCGACCGGAGTGAGCAGTTCTTC
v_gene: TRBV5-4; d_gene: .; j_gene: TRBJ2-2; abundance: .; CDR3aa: CASSPSTGFTGELFF; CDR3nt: TGTGCCAGCAGCCCCTCGACAGGCTTCACCGGGGAGCTGTTTTTT
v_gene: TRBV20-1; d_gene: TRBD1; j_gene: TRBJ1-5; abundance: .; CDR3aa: CSASSQGVEPQHF; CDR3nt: TGCAGTGCTAGTTCCCAGGGGGTTGAGCCCCAGCATTTT
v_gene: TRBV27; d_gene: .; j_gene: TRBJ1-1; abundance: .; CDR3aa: CATFSGDRAFF; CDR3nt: TGTGCCACCTTTTCGGGGGATCGGGCTTTCTTT
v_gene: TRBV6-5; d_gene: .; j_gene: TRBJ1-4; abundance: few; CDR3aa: CASGQGGVEKLFF; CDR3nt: TGTGCCAGCGGGCAGGGAGGGGTAGAAAAACTGTTTTTT
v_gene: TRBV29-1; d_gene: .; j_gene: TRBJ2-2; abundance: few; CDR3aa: CSARVTGELFF; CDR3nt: TGCAGCGCACGAGTCACCGGGGAGCTGTTTTTT
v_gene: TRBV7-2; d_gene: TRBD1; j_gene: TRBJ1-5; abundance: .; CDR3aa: CASTGQANQPQHF; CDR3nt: TGTGCCAGCACCGGACAGGCGAATCAGCCCCAGCATTTT
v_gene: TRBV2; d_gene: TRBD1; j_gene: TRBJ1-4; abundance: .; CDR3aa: CASSELWGTGQGINEKLFF; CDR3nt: TGTGCCAGCAGTGAATTGTGGGGAACGGGACAGGGCATTAATGAAAAACTGTTTTTT
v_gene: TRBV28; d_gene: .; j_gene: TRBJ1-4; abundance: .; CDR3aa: CASSSWGATNEKLFF; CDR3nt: TGTGCCAGCAGTTCTTGGGGAGCAACTAATGAAAAACTGTTTTTT